These T cell receptor beta chains were read from a single sample in a study of cytomegalovirus exposure and HLA in healthy donors. Clones were read by immunoSEQ multiplex PCR, and TCRdb kept only the in-frame ones, dropping some. The sample lists approximately 190,000 clones; 81% were seen once. The sequenced sample consisted of PBMCs. Receptors originate from a man aged 35-49 years in good health and CMV-seropositive. Each CDR3 is given without its conserved first and last residue.

j_call,v_call,cdr3_aa
TRBJ1-2,TRBV2,ASSDRGRDYGYT
TRBJ1-5,TRBV19,ASSSQGDQPQH
TRBJ1-1,TRBV6-5,ASSEQGFEAF
TRBJ2-7,TRBV25-1,ASSGTPGQGAHEQY
TRBJ2-7,TRBV10-3,AISGGRSYEQY
TRBJ2-7,TRBV11-2,ASSLGTGGITGEQY
TRBJ1-2,TRBV5-1,ASSLAIGGSGGYT
TRBJ2-7,TRBV6-1,ASSANPGYEQY
TRBJ1-5,TRBV7-8,ASSFGYYGNRNQPQH
TRBJ2-2,TRBV4-3,ASSQELQGTGELF
TRBJ1-6,TRBV4-2,ASSQEGGGYSPLH
-,TRBV6-1,ASSIQGYEQY
TRBJ2-1,TRBV2,ASSEGTGGYNEQF
TRBJ2-1,TRBV4-2,ASSQESGDKGRNEQF
TRBJ1-1,TRBV6-5,ASKDKRMNTEAF